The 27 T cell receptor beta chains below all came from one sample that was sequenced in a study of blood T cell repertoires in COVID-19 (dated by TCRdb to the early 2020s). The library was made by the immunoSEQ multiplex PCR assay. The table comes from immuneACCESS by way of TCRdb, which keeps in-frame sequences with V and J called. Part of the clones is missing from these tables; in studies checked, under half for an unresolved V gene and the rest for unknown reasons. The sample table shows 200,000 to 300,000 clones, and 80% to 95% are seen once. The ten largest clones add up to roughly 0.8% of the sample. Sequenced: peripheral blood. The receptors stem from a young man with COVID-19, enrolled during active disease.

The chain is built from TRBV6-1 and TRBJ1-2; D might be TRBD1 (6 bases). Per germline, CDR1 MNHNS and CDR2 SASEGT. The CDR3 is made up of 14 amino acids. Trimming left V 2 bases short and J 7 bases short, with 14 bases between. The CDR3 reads CASSEILGAVGYTF. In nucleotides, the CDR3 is TGTGCCAGCAGTGAAATTCTGGGGGCGGTTGGCTACACCTTC.

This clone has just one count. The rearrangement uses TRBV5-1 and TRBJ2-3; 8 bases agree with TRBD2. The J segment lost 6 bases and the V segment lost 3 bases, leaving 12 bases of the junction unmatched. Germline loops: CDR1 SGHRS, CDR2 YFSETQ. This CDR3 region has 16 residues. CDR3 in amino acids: CASSSGERGSSDTQYF. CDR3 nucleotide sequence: TGCGCCAGCAGCTCTGGGGAGCGGGGGAGCTCCGATACGCAGTATTTT.

The CDR3 here is CASQPGGAPRYEQYF. CDR3 DNA sequence: TGTGCCAGTCAACCCGGTGGGGCCCCTAGGTACGAGCAGTACTTC. The gene calls are TRBV27 and TRBJ2-7; TRBD1 might be the D (5 bases). The CDR3 runs to 15 residues. Germline V gene data show CDR1 as MNHEY and CDR2 as SMNVEV (reference sequence). V lost 9 bases to trimming and J lost 4 bases, with 22 bases between them.

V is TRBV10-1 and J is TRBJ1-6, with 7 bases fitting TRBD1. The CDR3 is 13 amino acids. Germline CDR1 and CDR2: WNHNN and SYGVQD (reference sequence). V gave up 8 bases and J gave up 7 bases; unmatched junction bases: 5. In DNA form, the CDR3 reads TGCGCCAGCCGGGACAGTAGGAATTCACCCCTCCACTTT. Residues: CASRDSRNSPLHF.

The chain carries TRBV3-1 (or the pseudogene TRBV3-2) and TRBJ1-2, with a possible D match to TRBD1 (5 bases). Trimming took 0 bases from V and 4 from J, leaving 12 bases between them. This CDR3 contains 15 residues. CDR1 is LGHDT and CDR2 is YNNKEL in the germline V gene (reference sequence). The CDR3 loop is CASSQDPGWGYGYTF. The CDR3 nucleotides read TGTGCCAGCAGCCAAGATCCAGGGTGGGGCTATGGCTACACCTTC.

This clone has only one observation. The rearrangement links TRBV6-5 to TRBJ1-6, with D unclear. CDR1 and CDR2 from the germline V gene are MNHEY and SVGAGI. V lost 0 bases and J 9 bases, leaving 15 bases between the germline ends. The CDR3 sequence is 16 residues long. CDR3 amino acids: CASSYSSGPRISPLHF. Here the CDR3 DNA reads TGTGCCAGCAGTTACTCGTCGGGTCCACGCATTTCACCCCTCCACTTT.

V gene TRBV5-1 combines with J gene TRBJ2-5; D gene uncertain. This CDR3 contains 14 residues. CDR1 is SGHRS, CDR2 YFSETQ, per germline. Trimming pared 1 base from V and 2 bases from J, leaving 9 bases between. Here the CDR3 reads CASSLRTDQETQYF. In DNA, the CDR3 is TGCGCCAGCAGCTTGCGAACTGATCAAGAGACCCAGTACTTC.

CDR3 bases: TGTGCCAGCACCATGGAGGGAGGGATGAACACTGAAGCTTTCTTT. The encoded protein is CASTMEGGMNTEAFF. The chain couples TRBV2 to TRBJ1-1; D uncertain. Germline V CDR1 and CDR2: SNHLY, FYNNEI. The CDR3 is 15 amino acids. V lost 7 bases to trimming and J lost 0 bases, with 15 bases between them.

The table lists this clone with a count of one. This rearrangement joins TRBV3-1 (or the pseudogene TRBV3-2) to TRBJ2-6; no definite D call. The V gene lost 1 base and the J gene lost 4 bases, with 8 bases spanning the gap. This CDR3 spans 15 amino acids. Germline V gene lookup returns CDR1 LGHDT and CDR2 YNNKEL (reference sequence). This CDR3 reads CASSQGAAGANVLTF. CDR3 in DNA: TGTGCCAGCAGCCAAGGTGCTGCGGGGGCCAACGTCCTGACTTTC.

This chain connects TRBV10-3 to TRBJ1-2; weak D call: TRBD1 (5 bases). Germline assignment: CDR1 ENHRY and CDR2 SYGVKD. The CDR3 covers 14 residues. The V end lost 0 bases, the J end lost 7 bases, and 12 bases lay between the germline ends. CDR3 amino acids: CAISESQGAGGYTF. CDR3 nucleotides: TGTGCCATCAGTGAGTCTCAGGGTGCAGGTGGCTACACCTTC.

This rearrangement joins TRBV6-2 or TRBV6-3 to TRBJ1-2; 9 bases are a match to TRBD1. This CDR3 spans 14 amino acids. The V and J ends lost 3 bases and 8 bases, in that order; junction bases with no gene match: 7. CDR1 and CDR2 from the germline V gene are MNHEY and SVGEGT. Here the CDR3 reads CASSYRRTGDGYTF. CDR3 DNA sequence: TGTGCCAGCAGTTATCGGCGGACAGGGGACGGCTACACCTTC.

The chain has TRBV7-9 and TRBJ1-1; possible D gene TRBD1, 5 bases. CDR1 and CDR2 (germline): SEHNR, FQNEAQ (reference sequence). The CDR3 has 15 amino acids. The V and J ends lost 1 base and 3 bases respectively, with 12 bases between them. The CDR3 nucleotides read TGTGCCAGCAGCTTAGGGGACGGGGGGTACACTGAAGCTTTCTTT. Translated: CASSLGDGGYTEAFF.

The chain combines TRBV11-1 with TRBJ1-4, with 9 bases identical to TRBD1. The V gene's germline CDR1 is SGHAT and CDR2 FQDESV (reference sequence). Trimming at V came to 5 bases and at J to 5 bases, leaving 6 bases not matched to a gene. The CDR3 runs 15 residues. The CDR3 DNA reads TGTGCCAGCAGCGAACCCGGGACAGGGAATGAAAAACTGTTTTTT. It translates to CASSEPGTGNEKLFF.

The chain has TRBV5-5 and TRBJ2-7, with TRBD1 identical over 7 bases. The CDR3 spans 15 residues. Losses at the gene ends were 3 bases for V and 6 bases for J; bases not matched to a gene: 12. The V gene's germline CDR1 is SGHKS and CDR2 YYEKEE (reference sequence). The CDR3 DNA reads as TGTGCCAGCAGCTCGGAACAGGGGTTAGTGGGCGAGCAGTACTTC. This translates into CASSSEQGLVGEQYF.

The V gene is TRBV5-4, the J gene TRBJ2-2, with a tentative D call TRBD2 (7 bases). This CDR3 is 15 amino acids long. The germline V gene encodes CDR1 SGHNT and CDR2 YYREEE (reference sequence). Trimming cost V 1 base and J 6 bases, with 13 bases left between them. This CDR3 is CASSLTGGSPGELFF. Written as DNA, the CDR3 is TGTGCCAGCAGCTTGACGGGGGGCAGTCCCGGGGAGCTGTTTTTT.

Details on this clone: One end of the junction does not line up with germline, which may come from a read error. The CDR3 bases are TGTGCCAGCAGCTTACGGGTGCGGAACGCCGGGGAGCTGTTTTTT. It codes for CASSLRVRNAGELFF. The chain is built from TRBV11-2 and TRBJ2-2; D not certain. The CDR3 is 15 residues long. Germline-derived CDR1 and CDR2 are SGHAT and FQNNGV.

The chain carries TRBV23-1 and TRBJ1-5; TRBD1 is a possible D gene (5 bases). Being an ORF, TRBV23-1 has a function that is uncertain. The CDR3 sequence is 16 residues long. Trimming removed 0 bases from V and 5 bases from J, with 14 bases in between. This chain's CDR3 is CASSQSRDGGDQPQHF. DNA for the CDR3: TGCGCCAGCAGTCAATCGAGGGACGGAGGGGATCAGCCCCAGCATTTT.

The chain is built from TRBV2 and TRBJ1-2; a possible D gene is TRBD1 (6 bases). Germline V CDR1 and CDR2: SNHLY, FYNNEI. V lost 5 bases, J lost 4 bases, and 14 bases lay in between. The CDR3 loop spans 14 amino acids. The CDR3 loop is CASSQGQGGYGYTF. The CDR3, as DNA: TGTGCCAGCAGTCAGGGGCAGGGCGGCTATGGCTACACCTTC.

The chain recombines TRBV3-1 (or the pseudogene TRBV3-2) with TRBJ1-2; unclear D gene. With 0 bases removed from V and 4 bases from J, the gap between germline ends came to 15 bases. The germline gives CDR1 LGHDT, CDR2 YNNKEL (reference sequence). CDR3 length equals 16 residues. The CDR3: CASSQDWAARGYGYTF. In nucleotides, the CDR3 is TGTGCCAGCAGCCAAGATTGGGCGGCCCGGGGCTATGGCTACACCTTC.

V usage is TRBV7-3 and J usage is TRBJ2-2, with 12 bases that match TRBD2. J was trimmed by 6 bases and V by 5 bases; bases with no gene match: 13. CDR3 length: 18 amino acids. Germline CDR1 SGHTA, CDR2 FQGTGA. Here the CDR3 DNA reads TGTGCCAGCAGCCAAGAGGCTAGCGGGGGGGAGATGTCCGGGGAGCTGTTTTTT. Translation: CASSQEASGGEMSGELFF.

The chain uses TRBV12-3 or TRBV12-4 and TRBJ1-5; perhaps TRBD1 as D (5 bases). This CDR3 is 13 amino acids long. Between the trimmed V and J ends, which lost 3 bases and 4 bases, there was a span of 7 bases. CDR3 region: CASSLGQNQPQHF. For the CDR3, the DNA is TGTGCCAGCAGTTTGGGGCAGAATCAGCCCCAGCATTTT.

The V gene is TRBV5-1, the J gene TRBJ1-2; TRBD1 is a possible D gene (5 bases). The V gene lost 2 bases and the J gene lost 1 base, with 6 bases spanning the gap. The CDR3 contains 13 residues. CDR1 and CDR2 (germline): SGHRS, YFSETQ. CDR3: CASSLQDNYGYTF. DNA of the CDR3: TGCGCCAGCAGCTTACAGGATAACTATGGCTACACCTTC.

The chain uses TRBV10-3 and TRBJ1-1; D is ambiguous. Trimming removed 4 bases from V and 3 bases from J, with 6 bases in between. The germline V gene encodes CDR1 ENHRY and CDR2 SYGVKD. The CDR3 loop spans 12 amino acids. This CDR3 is CAISGRDTEAFF. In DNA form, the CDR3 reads TGTGCCATCAGTGGCCGGGACACTGAAGCTTTCTTT.

For the CDR3, the DNA is TGTGCCAGCAGCACGACAGGGGGCGTTGGAAACACCATATATTTT. It translates to CASSTTGGVGNTIYF. The chain has TRBV5-6 and TRBJ1-3, with 10 bases fitting TRBD1. This CDR3 has 15 amino acids. Germline CDR1 is SGHDT and CDR2 is YYEEEE. The V segment lost 4 bases and the J segment 3 bases; nucleotides outside the gene matches: 4.

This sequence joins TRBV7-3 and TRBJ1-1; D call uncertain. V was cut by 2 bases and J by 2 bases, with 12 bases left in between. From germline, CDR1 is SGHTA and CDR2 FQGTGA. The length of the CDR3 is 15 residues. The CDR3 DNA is TGTGCCAGCAGCTTATTTGCAGGAGGTAACACTGAAGCTTTCTTT. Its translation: CASSLFAGGNTEAFF.

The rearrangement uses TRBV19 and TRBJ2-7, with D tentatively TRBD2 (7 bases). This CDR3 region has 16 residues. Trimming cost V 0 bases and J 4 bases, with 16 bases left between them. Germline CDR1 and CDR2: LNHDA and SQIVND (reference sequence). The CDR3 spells CASSIDLGGAEYEQYF. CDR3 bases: TGTGCCAGTAGTATAGATCTGGGGGGGGCGGAATACGAGCAGTACTTC.

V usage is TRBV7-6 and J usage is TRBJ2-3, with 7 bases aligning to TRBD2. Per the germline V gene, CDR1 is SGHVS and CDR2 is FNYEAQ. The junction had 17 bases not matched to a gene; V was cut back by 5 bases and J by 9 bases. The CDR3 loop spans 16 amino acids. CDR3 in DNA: TGTGCCAGCAGCCCCTGGACTAGTCGGTCCGGCGAAACGCAGTATTTT. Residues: CASSPWTSRSGETQYF.